A selection of T cell receptor beta chains follows, all from one sample in a study of T cell responses to AZD1222 COVID-19 vaccine. Some clones are missing from TCRdb's copy, which holds only in-frame ones; the method was immunoSEQ multiplex PCR. The sample records about 150,000 clones, around 86% being singletons. Specimen: peripheral blood, collected 28 days after the second AZD1222 dose. The receptors were gathered from an adult who received the AZD1222 COVID-19 vaccine. Each CDR3 is given with its conserved first and last residue. The D gene is left open where the match is weak. The size entry is marked missing in some rows and otherwise reads once, few, many or a size class.

TRBJ2-2	NA	TRBV7-9	NA	CASSLLTSSNTGELFF	TGTGCCAGCAGCTTACTTACTAGCTCTAACACCGGGGAGCTGTTTTTT
TRBJ1-1	NA	TRBV3-1/TRBV3-2	NA	CASSRGVTEAFF	TGTGCCAGCAGCCGAGGGGTCACTGAAGCTTTCTTT
TRBJ2-7	NA	TRBV4-3	TRBD2	CASSHSTSGFNEQYF	TGCGCCAGCAGCCACTCGACTAGCGGGTTCAACGAGCAGTACTTC
TRBJ1-4	NA	TRBV11-2	TRBD1	CASSLGQGDEKLFF	TGTGCCAGCAGCCTCGGACAGGGGGACGAAAAACTGTTTTTT
TRBJ1-1	NA	TRBV21-1	NA	CARGGNDTEAFF	TGTGCACGAGGGGGCAATGACACTGAAGCTTTCTTT
TRBJ1-5	NA	TRBV28	NA	CASRRTVTTNQPQHF	TGTGCCAGCAGAAGAACGGTAACCACTAATCAGCCCCAGCATTTT
TRBJ1-3	NA	TRBV5-4	NA	CASSLGLTGNTIYF	TGTGCCAGCAGCCTAGGACTCACGGGAAACACCATATATTTT
TRBJ1-2	NA	TRBV28	NA	CASNVLTDYGYTF	TGTGCCAGCAATGTTCTGACGGACTATGGCTACACCTTC
TRBJ1-2	NA	TRBV5-4	NA	CASSPGGADYGYTF	TGTGCCAGCAGCCCCGGGGGGGCTGACTATGGCTACACCTTC
TRBJ2-1	few	TRBV6-2/TRBV6-3	NA	CASSRGPLGNEQFF	TGTGCCAGCAGCAGGGGACCCCTTGGCAATGAGCAGTTCTTC
TRBJ2-6	once	TRBV29-1	NA	CSVERANVLTF	TGCAGCGTTGAAAGGGCCAACGTCCTGACTTTC
TRBJ2-7	NA	TRBV7-7	TRBD1	CASSLAEGQGAEQYF	TGTGCTAGCAGCTTAGCGGAGGGACAGGGGGCCGAGCAGTACTTC
TRBJ1-6	NA	TRBV28	TRBD1	CASSSLDRGRGNSPLHF	TGTGCCAGCAGTTCCCTGGACAGGGGGCGCGGGAATTCACCCCTCCACTTT
TRBJ2-1	NA	TRBV5-1	NA	CASSPGQSYNEQFF	TGCGCCAGCAGCCCAGGACAGTCCTACAATGAGCAGTTCTTC
TRBJ1-2	NA	TRBV28	NA	CASSPQQGVNYGYTF	TGTGCCAGCAGTCCGCAACAGGGAGTTAACTATGGCTACACCTTC
TRBJ1-5	NA	TRBV5-1	NA	CASSLLPESNQPQHF	TGCGCCAGCAGCTTATTACCAGAAAGCAATCAGCCCCAGCATTTT
TRBJ2-1	NA	TRBV3-1/TRBV3-2	TRBD2	CASSQGREGRYNEQFF	TGTGCCAGCAGCCAAGGGCGGGAGGGCCGATACAATGAGCAGTTCTTC
TRBJ2-7	NA	TRBV6-5	NA	CASRGVGEQYF	TGTGCCAGCAGAGGGGTGGGCGAGCAGTACTTC
TRBJ2-3	once	TRBV24-1	NA	CATSDGGISADTQYF	TGTGCCACCAGTGATGGCGGGATTTCGGCAGATACGCAGTATTTT
TRBJ2-1	NA	TRBV11-2	TRBD2	CASSLGSSGREFF	TGTGCCAGCAGCTTAGGGTCTAGCGGGAGGGAGTTCTTC
TRBJ1-5	NA	TRBV27	NA	CASSAGTNQPQHF	TGTGCCAGCAGTGCGGGGACCAATCAGCCCCAGCATTTT
TRBJ2-1	NA	TRBV7-9	NA	CASSPGTHGNEQFF	TGTGCCAGCAGCCCCGGGACGCACGGGAATGAGCAGTTCTTC
TRBJ2-3	NA	TRBV6-2/TRBV6-3	NA	CASSPGTLLLYF	TGTGCCAGCAGCCCTGGGACCCTTTTACTGTATTTT
TRBJ2-7	NA	TRBV6-5	NA	CASSRGVGGGNEQYF	TGTGCCAGCAGTAGAGGGGTTGGGGGCGGGAACGAGCAGTACTTC
TRBJ1-2	NA	TRBV5-4	NA	CASTGGQGRYGYTF	TGTGCCAGCACCGGGGGGCAGGGCCGCTATGGCTACACCTTC
TRBJ1-3	NA	TRBV28	NA	CASSPPPVGVRSGNTIYF	TGTGCCAGCAGTCCCCCCCCTGTAGGAGTACGGTCTGGAAACACCATATATTTT
TRBJ2-7	few	TRBV5-1	TRBD1	CASSPTKAGGYEQYF	TGCGCCAGCAGCCCGACGAAAGCAGGGGGCTACGAGCAGTACTTC
TRBJ2-1	NA	TRBV29-1	TRBD2	CTIWASGSSYNEQFF	TGCACGATTTGGGCTAGCGGGAGTTCCTACAATGAGCAGTTCTTC
TRBJ1-1	NA	TRBV7-3	NA	CASSFETPPNTEAFF	TGTGCCAGCAGCTTTGAGACACCTCCGAACACTGAAGCTTTCTTT
TRBJ2-3	NA	TRBV7-9	NA	CASSPISAGKDTQYF	TGTGCCAGCAGCCCGATATCGGCGGGCAAGGATACGCAGTATTTT
TRBJ2-7	few	TRBV4-3	TRBD1	CASSQERGPYEQYF	TGCGCCAGCAGCCAAGAAAGGGGGCCGTATGAGCAGTACTTC
TRBJ1-1	NA	TRBV7-9	NA	CASSLVVGDGTEAFF	TGTGCCAGCAGCTTAGTGGTGGGGGATGGCACTGAAGCTTTCTTT
TRBJ2-1	NA	TRBV6-4	TRBD1	CASSRDSYNEQFF	TGTGCCAGCAGCCGGGACAGCTACAATGAGCAGTTCTTC
TRBJ2-2	few	TRBV14	TRBD1	CASSRQTGTGSGELFF	TGTGCCAGCAGCCGCCAGACAGGGACAGGGTCCGGGGAGCTGTTTTTT